The 5 T cell receptor beta chains in this list originate from one sample, sequenced in a study of blood T cell repertoires in COVID-19. Only in-frame clones appear in the TCRdb table, and some are missing; sequencing was by immunoSEQ multiplex PCR. The top ten hold less than 25% of the sample, which has roughly 65,000 clones, 60% to 85% seen once. The sequencing sample was made of peripheral blood. Every receptor here comes from a human donor in a cohort sampled during active COVID-19.

This CDR3 reads CASSRTGASSGNTIYF. In nucleotides, the CDR3 is TGTGCCAGCAGCCGGACAGGGGCTAGCTCTGGAAACACCATATATTTT. The gene calls are TRBV6-6 and TRBJ1-3, with 9 bases fitting TRBD1. The V and J ends lost 6 bases and 0 bases, in that order; junction bases with no gene match: 6. The CDR3 extends over 16 amino acids. Germline V gives CDR1 MNHNY, CDR2 SVGAGI (reference sequence).

In this sample, this clone turned up once. V usage is TRBV10-3 and J usage is TRBJ2-1; possibly TRBD2 for D (5 bases). Germline CDR1 reads ENHRY; CDR2 reads SYGVKD. V was shortened by 4 bases and J by 10 bases, with 11 bases between the two germline ends. This CDR3 is built from 12 residues. The CDR3 DNA reads as TGTGCCATCAGTGCTTTGGCGGGCGAGCAGTTCTTC. This codes for CAISALAGEQFF.

The chain couples TRBV7-2 to TRBJ2-3; 8 bases align to TRBD1. The CDR3 length is 15 residues. Germline CDR1 is SGHTA and CDR2 is FQGNSA. Germline trimming cut 3 bases from V and 5 bases from J; bases unmatched to any gene: 7. The CDR3 DNA reads TGTGCCAGCAGCTTCGGACAGGGTGGTGGAGATACGCAGTATTTT. Amino acid sequence: CASSFGQGGGDTQYF.

The CDR3: CASSTTGGAYEQYF. The CDR3 coding sequence is TGTGCCAGCAGCACGACAGGGGGGGCCTACGAGCAGTACTTC. This chain joins TRBV6-5 and TRBJ2-7; 9 nucleotides line up with TRBD1. The CDR3 has 14 amino acids. V gave up 6 bases and J gave up 2 bases; unmatched junction bases: 5. Germline assignment: CDR1 MNHEY and CDR2 SVGAGI.

This clone is a singleton in its sample. CDR3 protein: CASSYSALAGAYTDTQYF. DNA of the CDR3: TGTGCCAGCAGTTACTCCGCCTTAGCGGGGGCCTATACAGATACGCAGTATTTT. The genes are TRBV6-2 or TRBV6-3 and TRBJ2-3; 9 nucleotides line up with TRBD2. After removal of 0 bases from V and 3 bases from J, the junction contained 10 bases not matched to a gene. This CDR3 is 18 amino acids long. Germline CDR1 MNHEY, CDR2 SVGEGT.